The clone carrying this T cell receptor (beta chain) was recorded a few times. Antigen: not known. These data are taken from a study of beta chain features in type 1 diabetes. Study-wide findings and caveats: Since sequencing was performed on cDNA, cells with high TCR expression could be over-represented. Resolution of whether HLA type affects TCRB rearrangement was not achieved here. The study found fewer insertions and more deletions at VDJ junctions in type 1 diabetes patients. Shortening of TCRB CDR3s, moderate but significant, appeared in all four CD4+ subsets of Type 1 diabetes patients.

Germline values: CDR1 SGHTA, CDR2 FQGNSA. This CDR3 has 15 amino acids. V lost 5 bases and J lost 7; bases outside the gene matches: 8. TCRB transcripts that were expressed got sequenced, as all of the isolated RNA had been reverse transcribed. Sequencing used immunoSEQ multiplex PCR; TCRdb keeps in-frame clones, though not all of them. The data show roughly 700,000 clones, around an eighth seen once. The clonotype was recovered from a man younger than 35 with type 1 diabetes. The chain links TRBV7-2 to TRBJ1-6; 7 nucleotides agree with TRBD1. The sequencing input was naive CD4+ T cells from blood. CDR3 DNA sequence: TGTGCCAGCAGCCGGGAGGGGACAGAAAATTCACCCCTCCACTTT. As protein: CASSREGTENSPLHF.